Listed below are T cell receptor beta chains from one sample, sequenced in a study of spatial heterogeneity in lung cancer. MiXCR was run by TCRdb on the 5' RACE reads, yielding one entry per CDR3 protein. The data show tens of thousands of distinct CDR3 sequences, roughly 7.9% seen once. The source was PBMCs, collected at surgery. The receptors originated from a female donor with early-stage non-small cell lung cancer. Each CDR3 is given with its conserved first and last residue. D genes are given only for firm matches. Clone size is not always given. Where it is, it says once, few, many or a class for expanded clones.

CSASPFDWKPYNEQFF	TGCAGTGCTAGCCCCTTCGACTGGAAACCCTACAATGAGCAGTTCTTC	NA	TRBV20-1	TRBJ2-1	NA
CASTSGLDVGQPQHF	TGTGCCAGCACCTCTGGGTTGGACGTAGGACAGCCCCAGCATTTT	NA	TRBV7-9	TRBJ1-5	many
CASSFYSGGADNEQFF	TGTGCCAGCAGTTTTTACAGCGGGGGGGCCGACAATGAGCAGTTCTTC	TRBD2	TRBV6-5	TRBJ2-1	NA
CASSRDRGSQQVTEAFF	TGTGCCAGCAGTCGGGACAGGGGGAGCCAACAAGTAACTGAAGCTTTCTTT	TRBD1	TRBV27	TRBJ1-1	NA
CSASPGNTIYF	TGCAGTGCTAGTCCAGGAAACACCATATATTTT	NA	TRBV20-1	TRBJ1-3	few
CASSAITGSETQYF	TGTGCCAGCAGCGCTATTACAGGGTCAGAGACCCAGTACTTC	NA	TRBV9	TRBJ2-5	NA
CASSVSSAGSVTGELFF	TGTGCTAGCAGCGTCTCGAGCGCAGGGAGCGTCACCGGGGAGCTGTTTTTT	NA	TRBV7-7	TRBJ2-2	many
CASSLGRVVGSPLHF	TGTGCCAGCAGTTTGGGCCGAGTGGTTGGTTCACCCCTCCACTTT	NA	TRBV28	TRBJ1-6	many
CASRGRFLSGANVLTF	TGTGCCAGCCGAGGAAGGTTCCTCTCTGGGGCCAACGTCCTGACTTTC	NA	TRBV12-3/TRBV12-4	TRBJ2-6	many
CASSQTSMNTEAFF	TGTGCCAGCAGCCAAACCAGCATGAACACTGAAGCTTTCTTT	NA	TRBV3-1	TRBJ1-1	NA
CASSVAGGHVDTQYF	TGTGCCAGCAGTGTAGCGGGGGGGCATGTAGATACGCAGTATTTT	TRBD2	TRBV9	TRBJ2-3	few
CASSLVGTVLYNEQFF	TGTGCCAGCAGCTTAGTTGGGACCGTCCTCTACAATGAGCAGTTCTTC	NA	TRBV13	TRBJ2-1	many
CASSWAGQGKANTEAFF	TGTGCCAGCTCTTGGGCGGGACAGGGCAAAGCCAACACTGAAGCTTTCTTT	TRBD1	TRBV7-3	TRBJ1-1	few
CASSLRGASTDTQYF	TGCGCCAGCAGCTTGCGGGGGGCCAGCACAGATACGCAGTATTTT	NA	TRBV5-1	TRBJ2-3	few
CASSVEPQETQYF	TGTGCCAGCAGCGTAGAACCCCAAGAGACCCAGTACTTC	NA	TRBV9	TRBJ2-5	many
CASSRRQGSGGSYEQYF	TGTGCCAGCAGCCGCCGACAGGGCTCCGGAGGTAGCTACGAGCAGTACTTC	TRBD1	TRBV5-4	TRBJ2-7	few
CASSPFLSGGSYEQYF	TGTGCCAGCAGTCCCTTCCTGTCAGGAGGGTCCTACGAGCAGTACTTC	NA	TRBV27	TRBJ2-7	many
CASSLGPGSYF	TGTGCCAGCAGCCTCGGCCCGGGATCTTATTTT	NA	TRBV7-9	TRBJ1-3	NA
CASSSTGVTEAFF	TGTGCCAGCAGCTCCACCGGGGTCACTGAAGCTTTCTTT	NA	TRBV7-3	TRBJ1-1	many
CASSYSPLQKIPKRGNTDNEQFF	TGTGCCAGCAGTTACTCCCCCCTCCAAAAGATCCCAAAGCGGGGGAATACTGACAATGAGCAGTTCTTC	TRBD2	TRBV6-2/TRBV6-3	TRBJ2-1	few
CASSSTGGPSLALLKTQYF	TGTGCCAGCAGCTCAACCGGTGGTCCTAGCCTCGCCCTGTTGAAGACCCAGTACTTC	NA	TRBV28	TRBJ2-5	NA
CASSLRQGLDYGYTF	TGCGCCAGCAGCCTCCGACAAGGGTTGGACTATGGCTACACCTTC	NA	TRBV5-1	TRBJ1-2	few
CASSRWGQVVDTQYF	TGTGCCAGCAGTAGGTGGGGGCAGGTTGTTGATACGCAGTATTTT	NA	TRBV27	TRBJ2-3	many
CASSFEGASTDTQYF	TGTGCCAGCAGCTTCGAGGGGGCGAGCACAGATACGCAGTATTTT	TRBD1	TRBV5-5	TRBJ2-3	many
CASRPAGTVTGELFF	TGTGCCAGCAGACCGGCGGGGACTGTTACCGGGGAGCTGTTTTTT	NA	TRBV12-3/TRBV12-4	TRBJ2-2	NA
CAWSSGQGVQPQHF	TGTGCCTGGAGTTCCGGACAGGGGGTCCAGCCCCAGCATTTT	TRBD1	TRBV30	TRBJ1-5	many
CASSAEGPTSTDTQYF	TGTGCCAGCAGTGCCGAGGGGCCCACTAGCACAGATACGCAGTATTTT	NA	TRBV7-6	TRBJ2-3	NA
CASGLGGVTSYEQYF	TGTGCTAGTGGTTTGGGCGGCGTCACAAGCTACGAGCAGTACTTC	NA	TRBV12-5	TRBJ2-7	NA
CSARDGQDRNQPQHF	TGCAGTGCTAGAGATGGGCAGGACCGGAATCAGCCCCAGCATTTT	NA	TRBV20-1	TRBJ1-5	NA
CASSSTPGGNQPQHF	TGTGCCAGCAGTTCAACCCCAGGGGGGAATCAGCCCCAGCATTTT	TRBD1	TRBV6-5	TRBJ1-5	few
CASSLKVGTSVDTQYF	TGTGCCAGCAGCCTCAAGGTCGGGACTAGCGTGGATACGCAGTATTTT	TRBD2	TRBV4-2	TRBJ2-3	few
CASSRAGTQYF	TGTGCCAGCAGTCGCGCGGGGACCCAGTACTTC	NA	TRBV6-5	TRBJ2-5	NA
CASSVGQYTDTQYF	TGCGCCAGCAGCGTTGGACAGTACACAGATACGCAGTATTTT	NA	TRBV5-1	TRBJ2-3	NA
CASSVDREANTEALF	TGCGCCAGCAGCGTAGACAGGGAGGCCAACACTGAAGCTCTCTTT	TRBD1	TRBV5-1	TRBJ1-1	NA
CASSLRGMGETQYF	TGTGCCAGCAGTTTACGGGGAATGGGGGAGACCCAGTACTTC	NA	TRBV12-3/TRBV12-4	TRBJ2-5	NA
CASSSGLAGNTGELFF	TGTGCCAGCAGCTCGGGACTAGCGGGAAACACCGGGGAGCTGTTTTTT	TRBD2	TRBV5-4	TRBJ2-2	few
CASGLGSNGELFF	TGTGCTAGTGGTTTGGGTTCGAACGGGGAGCTGTTTTTT	NA	TRBV12-5	TRBJ2-2	NA
CASSLGKGGRTSTDTQYF	TGTGCCAGCAGCTTAGGAAAAGGAGGGAGGACTAGCACAGATACGCAGTATTTT	NA	TRBV7-2	TRBJ2-3	many
CASSPWGQAYSPLHF	TGTGCCAGCAGCCCTTGGGGACAGGCGTATTCACCCCTCCACTTT	TRBD1	TRBV7-9	TRBJ1-6	NA
CAISPNRGDNSPLHF	TGTGCCATCAGTCCTAACAGGGGTGACAATTCACCCCTCCACTTT	TRBD1	TRBV10-3	TRBJ1-6	many
CASTDSGSQTQYF	TGTGCCAGCACCGATAGCGGGAGTCAGACCCAGTACTTC	TRBD2	TRBV6-5	TRBJ2-5	NA
CASTQAGGDTQYF	TGTGCCAGCACCCAAGCAGGCGGGGATACGCAGTATTTT	NA	TRBV3-1	TRBJ2-3	few
CASSLGATQPQHF	TGTGCCAGCAGCTTAGGGGCGACGCAGCCCCAGCATTTT	NA	TRBV7-9	TRBJ1-5	many
CASRDGGPETQYF	TGTGCCAGCCGAGACGGCGGCCCCGAGACCCAGTACTTC	NA	TRBV6-1	TRBJ2-5	few
CASKSRASSTEAFF	TGTGCCAGCAAGTCGAGGGCCTCTAGCACTGAAGCTTTCTTT	NA	TRBV6-5	TRBJ1-1	NA
CASSEFDSPDGYTF	TGTGCCAGCAGTGAATTTGACTCTCCGGATGGCTACACCTTC	NA	TRBV2	TRBJ1-2	few
CAILLAGENTGELFF	TGTGCCATCTTACTAGCGGGGGAAAATACCGGGGAGCTGTTTTTT	TRBD2	TRBV10-3	TRBJ2-2	NA
CASSSRQGYQPQHF	TGTGCCAGCAGTTCGAGGCAGGGCTATCAGCCCCAGCATTTT	NA	TRBV12-3/TRBV12-4	TRBJ1-5	many
CASSSKGQGANIQYF	TGTGCCAGCAGCTCCAAGGGACAGGGGGCGAACATTCAGTACTTC	TRBD1	TRBV6-2/TRBV6-3	TRBJ2-4	few
CASSLGQVNNEQFF	TGTGCCAGCAGCTTGGGGCAGGTAAACAATGAGCAGTTCTTC	NA	TRBV5-5	TRBJ2-1	few
CASSEDSDRGEYF	TGTGCCAGCAGCGAGGACAGTGACCGTGGGGAGTACTTC	NA	TRBV11-3	TRBJ2-7	NA
CASSWGAPGEKLFF	TGTGCCAGCAGTTGGGGGGCCCCGGGGGAAAAACTGTTTTTT	NA	TRBV12-3/TRBV12-4	TRBJ1-4	many
CASRSGLAGGFSYNEQFF	TGTGCCAGCAGGTCGGGACTAGCGGGAGGTTTCTCCTACAATGAGCAGTTCTTC	TRBD2	TRBV5-4	TRBJ2-1	NA